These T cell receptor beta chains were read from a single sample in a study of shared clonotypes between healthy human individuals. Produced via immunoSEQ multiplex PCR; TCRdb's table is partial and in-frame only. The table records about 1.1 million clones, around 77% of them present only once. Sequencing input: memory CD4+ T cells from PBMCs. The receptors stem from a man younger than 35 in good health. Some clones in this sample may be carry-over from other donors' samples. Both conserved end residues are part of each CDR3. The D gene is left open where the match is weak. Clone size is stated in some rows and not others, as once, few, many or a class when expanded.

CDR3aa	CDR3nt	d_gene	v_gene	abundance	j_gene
CASGLQPRGRPRGGELFF	TGTGCTAGTGGTTTGCAGCCCAGGGGGAGACCACGGGGCGGGGAGCTGTTTTTT	TRBD1	TRBV12-5	-	TRBJ2-2
CASSPVNSQETQYF	TGTGCCAGCTCACCGGTGAATAGTCAAGAGACCCAGTACTTC	-	TRBV18	-	TRBJ2-5
CASSLVREDGYTF	TGCGCCAGCAGCTTGGTCAGGGAAGACGGCTACACCTTC	-	TRBV5-1	-	TRBJ1-2
CATSSPGQGFEAFF	TGTGCCACCAGCAGCCCGGGACAGGGTTTTGAAGCTTTCTTT	TRBD1	TRBV15	few	TRBJ1-1
CASSLQTGLNEKLFF	TGCGCCAGCAGCCTCCAGACAGGGCTTAATGAAAAACTGTTTTTT	TRBD1	TRBV5-1	-	TRBJ1-4
CASSERSSGANVLTF	TGTGCCAGCAGTGAACGGAGCTCTGGGGCCAACGTCCTGACTTTC	-	TRBV25-1	-	TRBJ2-6
CASSPRLGDGYIKEKLFF	TGTGCCAGCTCACCACGGTTGGGAGACGGCTACATTAAAGAAAAACTGTTTTTT	-	TRBV18	-	TRBJ1-4
CASRPPGSGWADTQYF	TGTGCCAGCAGACCCCCGGGGTCGGGGTGGGCAGATACGCAGTATTTT	-	TRBV7-2	-	TRBJ2-3
CASSEGGADKRVAF	TGTGCCAGCAGTGAGGGGGGGGCGGACAAGAGGGTGGCGTTT	-	TRBV6-1	-	TRBJ1-1
CASSGDRLNTEAFF	TGTGCCAGCAGTGGGGACAGGCTGAACACTGAAGCTTTCTTT	TRBD1	TRBV6-1	-	TRBJ1-1
CASSPLGTGYEKLFF	TGTGCCAGCAGCCCCCTGGGGACAGGGTATGAAAAACTGTTTTTT	TRBD1	TRBV14	-	TRBJ1-4
CASSSRGGTEAFF	TGTGCCAGCAGCTCGCGTGGGGGCACTGAAGCTTTCTTT	-	TRBV7-9	-	TRBJ1-1
CASSPPGSMNTEAFF	TGCGCCAGCAGCCCTCCCGGGTCTATGAACACTGAAGCTTTCTTT	-	TRBV5-1	-	TRBJ1-1
CASSLGRSPYEQYF	TGTGCCAGCAGCTTAGGACGGTCGCCCTACGAGCAGTACTTC	-	TRBV7-2	-	TRBJ2-7
CASSDGLAGTGELFF	TGTGCCAGCAGTGATGGGCTAGCGGGGACCGGGGAGCTGTTTTTT	TRBD2	TRBV2	few	TRBJ2-2
CASSPGTGTYEQYF	TGCGCCAGCAGCCCCGGGACAGGGACCTACGAGCAGTACTTC	TRBD1	TRBV5-1	many	TRBJ2-7
CASSSPAGGIYEQYF	TGTGCCAGCAGTTCCCCGGCGGGAGGGATATACGAGCAGTACTTC	TRBD2	TRBV27	-	TRBJ2-7
CSATRMELFF	TGCAGTGCTACCCGAATGGAGCTGTTTTTT	-	TRBV20-1	-	TRBJ2-2
CASSQGTWGEQYF	TGTGCCAGCAGCCAAGGGACGTGGGGCGAGCAGTACTTC	-	TRBV4-2	-	TRBJ2-7
CASRAPDQGGGYTF	TGTGCCAGTAGAGCTCCGGACCAAGGGGGTGGCTACACCTTC	-	TRBV19	-	TRBJ1-2
CASSPTGTSAAYEQYF	TGTGCCAGCAGCCCAACCGGGACTAGCGCGGCCTACGAGCAGTACTTC	TRBD2	TRBV5-5	-	TRBJ2-7
CASSLSDENYGYTF	TGTGCCAGCAGCTTATCTGACGAAAACTATGGCTACACCTTC	-	TRBV7-9	-	TRBJ1-2
CATSSQPGGWEKLFF	TGTGCCACCAGCAGCCAACCAGGGGGTTGGGAAAAACTGTTTTTT	TRBD1	TRBV15	-	TRBJ1-4
CAWSGWTASEAFF	TGTGCCTGGAGTGGTTGGACAGCTTCTGAAGCTTTCTTT	-	TRBV30	few	TRBJ1-1
CASSEQPYEQYF	TGTGCCAGCAGTGAACAGCCCTACGAGCAGTACTTC	-	TRBV25-1	-	TRBJ2-7
CASSPLGADQPQHF	TGTGCCAGCTCACCACTGGGGGCGGATCAGCCCCAGCATTTT	-	TRBV18	-	TRBJ1-5
CASNPGGSPGELFF	TGCGCCAGCAACCCAGGGGGCTCTCCCGGGGAGCTGTTTTTT	TRBD1	TRBV5-1	many	TRBJ2-2
CASSTRPGAEGSYEQYF	TGTGCCAGTAGTACCCGTCCGGGGGCGGAGGGGTCCTACGAGCAGTACTTC	-	TRBV19	-	TRBJ2-7
CASSYRATSSDEQFF	TGTGCCAGCAGTTACCGCGCCACTAGCTCCGATGAGCAGTTCTTC	-	TRBV11-2	-	TRBJ2-1
CASSFGDGNEQFF	TGTGCCAGCAGTTTCGGGGACGGAAACGAGCAGTTCTTC	-	TRBV28	-	TRBJ2-1
CASSLGGGQEFF	TGTGCCAGCAGCTTGGGTGGAGGACAGGAGTTCTTC	TRBD1	TRBV11-3	-	TRBJ2-1
CASSKTLYEQFF	TGTGCCAGCAGCAAGACGTTGTATGAGCAGTTCTTC	-	TRBV2	-	TRBJ2-1
CASSLLGGRPQHF	TGTGCCAGCAGTTTACTGGGTGGTCGGCCCCAGCATTTT	-	TRBV27	few	TRBJ1-5
CASSGRTGGLQPQHF	TGTGCCAGCAGTGGGAGGACAGGGGGCTTACAGCCCCAGCATTTT	TRBD1	TRBV2	-	TRBJ1-5
CASSLMSGTGTRNEQFF	TGTGCCAGCAGCTTAATGTCGGGGACAGGGACTCGGAATGAGCAGTTCTTC	TRBD1	TRBV7-6	many	TRBJ2-1
CASSLGGQGWQPQHF	TGTGCCAGCAGCTTAGGGGGACAGGGGTGGCAGCCCCAGCATTTT	TRBD1	TRBV7-2	once	TRBJ1-5
CASSPIRSGDTEAFF	TGTGCCAGCAGTCCGATCCGATCGGGAGACACTGAAGCTTTCTTT	-	TRBV27	-	TRBJ1-1
CASSHGTGGYTF	TGCGCCAGCAGCCATGGGACAGGTGGCTACACCTTC	TRBD1	TRBV5-1	-	TRBJ1-2
CASRWAGLQTDEQFF	TGTGCCAGCAGGTGGGCGGGACTACAGACCGATGAGCAGTTCTTC	TRBD2	TRBV28	few	TRBJ2-1
CASSERVTGELFF	TGTGCCAGCAGTGAAAGGGTTACCGGGGAGCTGTTTTTT	-	TRBV2	-	TRBJ2-2
CASSPQAGEQYF	TGTGCCAGCAGCCCCCAGGCCGGAGAGCAGTACTTC	-	TRBV11-3	-	TRBJ2-7
CASRGLAGAGEQFF	TGCGCCAGCAGGGGACTAGCGGGAGCAGGTGAGCAGTTCTTC	TRBD2	TRBV5-1	-	TRBJ2-1
CASSEGRGIWNTIYF	TGTGCCAGCAGCGAGGGGCGGGGGATCTGGAACACCATATATTTT	-	TRBV9	-	TRBJ1-3
CASSIDPAGETQYF	TGTGCCAGTAGTATAGACCCTGCGGGGGAGACCCAGTACTTC	-	TRBV19	-	TRBJ2-5
CASRLAGSADTQYF	TGCGCCAGCAGACTAGCGGGTTCTGCAGATACGCAGTATTTT	TRBD2	TRBV5-1	-	TRBJ2-3
CASSIGRQPQHF	TGTGCCAGTAGTATAGGCCGTCAGCCCCAGCATTTT	-	TRBV19	-	TRBJ1-5
CASSFLFGLYGYTF	TGCGCCAGCAGCTTTCTTTTTGGGCTCTATGGCTACACCTTC	-	TRBV5-1	once	TRBJ1-2
CASSQDDKKRSTGGYTF	TGCGCCAGCAGCCAAGATGATAAGAAGAGAAGTACAGGGGGCTACACCTTC	-	TRBV4-1	-	TRBJ1-2
CAISDAPQREPEQYF	TGTGCCATCAGTGACGCTCCCCAGCGGGAGCCCGAGCAGTACTTC	TRBD2	TRBV10-3	-	TRBJ2-7
CASRLEGSLGNEQFF	TGTGCCAGCAGACTTGAAGGCTCACTGGGCAATGAGCAGTTCTTC	-	TRBV6-5	-	TRBJ2-1